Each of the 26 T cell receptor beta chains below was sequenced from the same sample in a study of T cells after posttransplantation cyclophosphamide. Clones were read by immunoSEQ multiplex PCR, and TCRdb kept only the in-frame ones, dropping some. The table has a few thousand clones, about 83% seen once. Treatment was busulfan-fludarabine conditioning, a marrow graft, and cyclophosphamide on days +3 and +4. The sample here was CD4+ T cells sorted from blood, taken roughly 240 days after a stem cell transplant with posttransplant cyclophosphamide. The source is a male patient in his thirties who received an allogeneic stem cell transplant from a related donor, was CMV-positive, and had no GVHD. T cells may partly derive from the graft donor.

The CDR3 reads CASSLSGGYQETQYF. The CDR3, as DNA: TGTGCCAGCAGCTTAAGCGGGGGGTACCAAGAGACCCAGTACTTC. The J gene is TRBJ2-5, the V gene TRBV7-7, with 9 nucleotides matching TRBD2. The V gene end was trimmed by 2 bases and the J gene end by 0 bases; junction bases not matched to a gene: 1. This CDR3 contains 15 residues. Per the germline V gene, CDR1 is SSHAT and CDR2 is FNYEAQ (reference sequence).

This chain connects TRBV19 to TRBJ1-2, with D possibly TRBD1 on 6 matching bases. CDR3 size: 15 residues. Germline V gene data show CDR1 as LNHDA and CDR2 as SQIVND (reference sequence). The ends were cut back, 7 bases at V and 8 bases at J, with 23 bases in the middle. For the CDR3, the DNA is TGTGCCAGTACTGATGGGGGGGGCAGAGGAGTCGGCTACACCTTC. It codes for CASTDGGGRGVGYTF.

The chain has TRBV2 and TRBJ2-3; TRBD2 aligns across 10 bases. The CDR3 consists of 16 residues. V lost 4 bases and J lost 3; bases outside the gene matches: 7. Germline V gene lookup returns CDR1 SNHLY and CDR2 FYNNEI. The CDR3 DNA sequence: TGTGCCAGCAGTGGTACCTTAGCGGGAGGAACAGATACGCAGTATTTT. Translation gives CASSGTLAGGTDTQYF.

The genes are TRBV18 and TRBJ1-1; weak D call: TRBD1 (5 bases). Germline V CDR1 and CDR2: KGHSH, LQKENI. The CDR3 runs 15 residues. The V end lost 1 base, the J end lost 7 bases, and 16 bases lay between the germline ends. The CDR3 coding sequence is TGTGCCAGCTCACCACTTAGGGAGGCAGGGAGTGAAGCTTTCTTT. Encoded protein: CASSPLREAGSEAFF.

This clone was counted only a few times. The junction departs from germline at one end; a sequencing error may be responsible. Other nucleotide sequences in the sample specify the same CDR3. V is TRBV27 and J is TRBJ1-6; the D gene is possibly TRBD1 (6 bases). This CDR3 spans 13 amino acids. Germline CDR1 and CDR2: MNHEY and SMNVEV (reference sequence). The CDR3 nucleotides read TGTGCCAGCAAGAGGACAGATAATTCCCCCCTCCACTTT. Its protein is CASKRTDNSPLHF.

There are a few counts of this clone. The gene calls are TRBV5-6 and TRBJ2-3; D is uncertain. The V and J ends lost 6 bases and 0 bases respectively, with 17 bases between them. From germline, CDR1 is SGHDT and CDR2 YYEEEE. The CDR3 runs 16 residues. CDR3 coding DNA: TGTGCCAGCACCCCAGATTGGTGGAGTAGCACAGATACGCAGTATTTT. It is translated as CASTPDWWSSTDTQYF.

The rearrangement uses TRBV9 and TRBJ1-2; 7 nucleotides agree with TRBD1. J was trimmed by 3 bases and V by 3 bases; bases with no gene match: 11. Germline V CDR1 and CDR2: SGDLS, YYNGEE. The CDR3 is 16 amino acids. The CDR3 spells CASSGRTGRRYYGYTF. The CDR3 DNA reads TGTGCCAGCAGCGGGAGGACAGGTCGCCGGTACTATGGCTACACCTTC.

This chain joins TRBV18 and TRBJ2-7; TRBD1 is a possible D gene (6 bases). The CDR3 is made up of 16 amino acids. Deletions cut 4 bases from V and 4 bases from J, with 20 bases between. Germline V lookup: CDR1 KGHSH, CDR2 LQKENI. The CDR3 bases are TGTGCCAGCTCACTCAGGGGATCAGGGAAGATTTACGAGCAGTACTTC. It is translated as CASSLRGSGKIYEQYF.

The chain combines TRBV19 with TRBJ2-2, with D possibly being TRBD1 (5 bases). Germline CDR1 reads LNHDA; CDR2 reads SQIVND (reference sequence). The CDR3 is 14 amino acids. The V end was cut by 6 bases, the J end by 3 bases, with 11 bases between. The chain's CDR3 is CASRGRRYTGELFF. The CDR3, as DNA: TGTGCCAGTAGGGGGCGACGGTACACCGGGGAGCTGTTTTTT. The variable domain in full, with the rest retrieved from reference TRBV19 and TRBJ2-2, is DGGITQSPKYLFRKEGQNVTLSCEQNLNHDAMYWYRQDPGQGLRLIYYSQIVNDFQKGDIAEGYSVSREKKESFPLTVTSAQKNPTAFYLCASRGRRYTGELFFGEGSRLTVL.

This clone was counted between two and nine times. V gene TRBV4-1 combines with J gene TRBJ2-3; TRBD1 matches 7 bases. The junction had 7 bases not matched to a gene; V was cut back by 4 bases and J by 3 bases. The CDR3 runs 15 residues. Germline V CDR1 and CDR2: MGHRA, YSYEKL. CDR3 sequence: CASSPGTVSTDTQYF. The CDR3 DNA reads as TGCGCCAGCAGCCCTGGGACAGTAAGTACAGATACGCAGTATTTT.

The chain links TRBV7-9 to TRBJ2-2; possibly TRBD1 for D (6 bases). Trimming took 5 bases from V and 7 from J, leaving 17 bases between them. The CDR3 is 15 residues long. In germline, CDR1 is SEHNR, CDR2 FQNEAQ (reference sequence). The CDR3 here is CASSPQPGHRGELFF. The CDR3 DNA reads TGTGCCAGCAGCCCACAGCCGGGACACCGCGGGGAGCTGTTTTTT.

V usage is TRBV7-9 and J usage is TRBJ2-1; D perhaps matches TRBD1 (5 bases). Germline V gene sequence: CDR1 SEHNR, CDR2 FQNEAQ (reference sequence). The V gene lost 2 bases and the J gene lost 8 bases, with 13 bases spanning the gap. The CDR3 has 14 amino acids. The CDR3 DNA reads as TGTGCCAGCAGCTTACGTGGACAAAGTGATGAGCAGTTCTTC. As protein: CASSLRGQSDEQFF.

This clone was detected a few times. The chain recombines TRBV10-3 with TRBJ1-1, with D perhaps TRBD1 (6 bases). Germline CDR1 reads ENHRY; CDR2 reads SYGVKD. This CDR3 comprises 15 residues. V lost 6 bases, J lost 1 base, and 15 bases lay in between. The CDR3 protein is CAISNPEGGNTEAFF. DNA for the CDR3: TGTGCCATCAGCAACCCAGAAGGGGGGAACACTGAAGCTTTCTTT.

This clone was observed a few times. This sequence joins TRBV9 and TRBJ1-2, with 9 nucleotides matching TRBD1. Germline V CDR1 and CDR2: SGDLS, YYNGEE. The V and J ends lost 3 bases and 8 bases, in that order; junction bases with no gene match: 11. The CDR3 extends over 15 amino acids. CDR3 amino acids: CASSAGTGRHIGYTF. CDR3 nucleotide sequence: TGTGCCAGCAGCGCCGGGACAGGGCGTCATATCGGCTACACCTTC.

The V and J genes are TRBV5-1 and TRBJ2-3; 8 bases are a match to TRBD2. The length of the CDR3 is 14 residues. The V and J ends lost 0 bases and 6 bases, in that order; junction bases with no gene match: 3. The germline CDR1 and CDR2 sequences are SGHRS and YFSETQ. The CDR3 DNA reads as TGCGCCAGCAGCTTGGGACTAGCGCAGGATACGCAGTATTTT. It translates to CASSLGLAQDTQYF.

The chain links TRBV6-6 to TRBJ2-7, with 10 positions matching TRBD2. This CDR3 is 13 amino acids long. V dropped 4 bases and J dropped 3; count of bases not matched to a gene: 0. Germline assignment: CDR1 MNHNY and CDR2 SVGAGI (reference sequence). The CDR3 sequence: CASSWTSGYEQYF. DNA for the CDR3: TGTGCCAGCAGTTGGACTAGCGGCTACGAGCAGTACTTC.

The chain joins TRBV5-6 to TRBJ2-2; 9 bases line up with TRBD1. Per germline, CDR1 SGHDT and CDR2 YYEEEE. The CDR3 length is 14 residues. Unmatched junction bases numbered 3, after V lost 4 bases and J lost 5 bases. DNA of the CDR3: TGTGCCAGCAGCCCGGGACAGGGTACCGGGGAGCTGTTTTTT. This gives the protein CASSPGQGTGELFF.

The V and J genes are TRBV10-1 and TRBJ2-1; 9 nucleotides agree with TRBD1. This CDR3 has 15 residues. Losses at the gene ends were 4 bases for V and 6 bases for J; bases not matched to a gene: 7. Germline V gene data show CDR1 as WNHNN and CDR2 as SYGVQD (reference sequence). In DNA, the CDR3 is TGCGCCAGCAGTGGTATAGGGACAGGGCTCAATGAGCAGTTCTTC. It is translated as CASSGIGTGLNEQFF.

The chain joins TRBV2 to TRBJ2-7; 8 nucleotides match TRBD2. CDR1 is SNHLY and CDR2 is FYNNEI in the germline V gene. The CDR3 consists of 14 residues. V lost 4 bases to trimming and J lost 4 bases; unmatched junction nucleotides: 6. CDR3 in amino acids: CASSGKRGRYEQYF. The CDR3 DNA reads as TGTGCCAGCAGTGGGAAACGCGGGAGGTACGAGCAGTACTTC. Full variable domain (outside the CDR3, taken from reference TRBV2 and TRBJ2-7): EPEVTQTPSHQVTQMGQEVILRCVPISNHLYFYWYRQILGQKVEFLVSFYNNEISEKSEIFDDQFSVERPDGSNFTLKIRSTKLEDSAMYFCASSGKRGRYEQYFGPGTRLTVT.

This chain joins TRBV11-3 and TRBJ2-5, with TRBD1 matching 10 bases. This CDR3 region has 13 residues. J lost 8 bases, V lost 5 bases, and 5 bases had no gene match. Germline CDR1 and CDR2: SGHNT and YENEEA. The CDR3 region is CASSARDRGTQYF. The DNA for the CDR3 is TGTGCCAGCAGCGCTCGGGACAGGGGAACCCAGTACTTC.

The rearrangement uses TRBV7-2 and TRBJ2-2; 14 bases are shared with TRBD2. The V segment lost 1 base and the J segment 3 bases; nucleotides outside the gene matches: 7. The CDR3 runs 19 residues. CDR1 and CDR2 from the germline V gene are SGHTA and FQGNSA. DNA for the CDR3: TGTGCCAGCAGCTTAGGGGGGACTAGCGGGAGTTTTTACACCGGGGAGCTGTTTTTT. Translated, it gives CASSLGGTSGSFYTGELFF.

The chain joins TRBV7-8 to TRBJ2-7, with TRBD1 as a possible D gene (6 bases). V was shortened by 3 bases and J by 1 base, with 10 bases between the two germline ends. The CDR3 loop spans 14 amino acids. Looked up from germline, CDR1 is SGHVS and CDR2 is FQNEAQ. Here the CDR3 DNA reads TGTGCCAGCAGCTTCGACAGGCATTCCTACGAGCAGTACTTC. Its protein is CASSFDRHSYEQYF.

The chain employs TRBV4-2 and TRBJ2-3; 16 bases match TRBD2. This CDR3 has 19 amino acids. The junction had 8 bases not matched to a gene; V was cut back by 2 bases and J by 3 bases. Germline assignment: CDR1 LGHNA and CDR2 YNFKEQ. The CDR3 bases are TGTGCCAGCAGCCAATCAGGGACTAGCGGGGGGGCCTGGACAGATACGCAGTATTTT. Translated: CASSQSGTSGGAWTDTQYF.

The DNA for the CDR3 is TGTGCCAGCAGCCGACAGGGGGCGATTGGCTACGAGCAGTACTTC. Translating gives CASSRQGAIGYEQYF. The chain joins TRBV7-6 to TRBJ2-7; 10 bases line up with TRBD1. Germline-derived CDR1 and CDR2 are SGHVS and FNYEAQ. The junction had 7 bases not matched to a gene; V was cut back by 5 bases and J by 3 bases. The CDR3 loop spans 15 amino acids.

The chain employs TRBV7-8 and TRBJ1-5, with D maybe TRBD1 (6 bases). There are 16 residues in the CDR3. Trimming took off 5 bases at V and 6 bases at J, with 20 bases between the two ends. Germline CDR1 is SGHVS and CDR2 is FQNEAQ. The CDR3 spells CASSRERGALGQPQHF. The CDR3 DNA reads TGTGCCAGCAGCCGCGAGCGGGGGGCTTTAGGTCAGCCCCAGCATTTT.

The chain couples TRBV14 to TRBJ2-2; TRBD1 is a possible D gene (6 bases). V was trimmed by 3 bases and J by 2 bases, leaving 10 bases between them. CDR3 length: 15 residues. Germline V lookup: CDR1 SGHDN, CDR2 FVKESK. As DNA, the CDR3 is TGTGCCAGCAGCCAGAGGACAGTAAACACCGGGGAGCTGTTTTTT. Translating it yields CASSQRTVNTGELFF.